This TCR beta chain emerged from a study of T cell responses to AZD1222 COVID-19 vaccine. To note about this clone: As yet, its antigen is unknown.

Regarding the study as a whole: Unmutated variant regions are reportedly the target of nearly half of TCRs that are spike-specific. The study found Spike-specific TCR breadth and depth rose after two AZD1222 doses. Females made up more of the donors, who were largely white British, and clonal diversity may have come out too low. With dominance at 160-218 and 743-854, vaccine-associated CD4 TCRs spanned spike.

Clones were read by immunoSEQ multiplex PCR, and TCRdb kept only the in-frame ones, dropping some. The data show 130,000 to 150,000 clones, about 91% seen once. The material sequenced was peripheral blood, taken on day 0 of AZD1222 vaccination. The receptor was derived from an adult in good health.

CDR3 protein: CASSFETSYGYTF. Written as DNA, the CDR3 is TGTGCCAGCAGCTTCGAAACTAGCTATGGCTACACCTTC. The genes are TRBV7-2 and TRBJ1-2; D is unresolved. This CDR3 spans 13 amino acids. CDR1 is SGHTA and CDR2 is FQGNSA in the germline V gene. Trimming shortened V by 3 bases and J by 4 bases, and 9 bases separated the two germline ends.